The following is a T cell receptor (beta chain) sequence with its context. Its target is unknown. The data were obtained in a study of cytomegalovirus exposure and HLA in healthy donors. Whole-study findings and limits: Clonal expansion, a later analysis showed, was greater in HLA-associated TCR beta chains than in equally common others. TRBV6-2, TRBV6-3 and some other V segments were excluded as indistinguishable. An apparent linkage of common viral pathogens to several of the most significant clusters emerged in a later analysis.

The PCR contained 60 Vbeta and 13 Jbeta primers. Sequencing used immunoSEQ multiplex PCR; TCRdb keeps in-frame clones, though not all of them. This table has about 100,000 clones, roughly four fifths appearing once. The V end was cut by 5 bases, the J end by 1 base, with 14 bases between. CDR1 is SEHNR and CDR2 is FQNEAQ in the germline V gene (reference sequence). The CDR3 runs 16 residues. Sampled while nominally healthy, donors likely had unrecorded immune exposures. The chain couples TRBV7-9 to TRBJ2-2, with D maybe TRBD2 (5 bases). The sequence was obtained from a male donor in good health and CMV-seropositive. Sequencing used PBMCs. The DNA of the CDR3 is TGTGCCAGCAGCCAAACGGGCCGGGAGAACACCGGGGAGCTGTTTTTT. This sequence encodes CASSQTGRENTGELFF.